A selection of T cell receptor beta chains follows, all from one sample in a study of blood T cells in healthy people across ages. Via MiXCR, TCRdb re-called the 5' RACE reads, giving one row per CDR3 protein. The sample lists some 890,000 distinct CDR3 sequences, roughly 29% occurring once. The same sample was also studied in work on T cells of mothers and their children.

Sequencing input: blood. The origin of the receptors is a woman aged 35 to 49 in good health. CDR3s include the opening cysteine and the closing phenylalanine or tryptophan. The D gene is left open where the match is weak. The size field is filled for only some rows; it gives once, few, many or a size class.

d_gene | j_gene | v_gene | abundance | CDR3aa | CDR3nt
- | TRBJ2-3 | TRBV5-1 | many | CASSLSGTRDTQYF | TGCGCCAGCAGCTTATCCGGGACAAGAGATACGCAGTATTTT
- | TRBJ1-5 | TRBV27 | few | CASSQTAPSNQPQHF | TGCGCCAGCAGTCAGACAGCACCTAGCAATCAGCCCCAGCATTTT
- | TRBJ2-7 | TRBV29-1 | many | CSVAQDAQYEQYF | TGCAGCGTTGCTCAAGACGCCCAGTACGAGCAGTACTTC
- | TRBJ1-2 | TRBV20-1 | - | CSARQQGNVAHGYTF | TGCAGTGCTAGACAACAGGGTAATGTCGCCCATGGCTACACCTTC
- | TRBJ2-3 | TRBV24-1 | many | CATSDPRLADTQYF | TGTGCCACCAGTGATCCGCGACTAGCAGATACGCAGTATTTT
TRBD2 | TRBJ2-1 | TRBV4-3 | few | CASSQGPGGEQFF | TGCGCCAGCAGCCAGGGGCCGGGAGGGGAGCAGTTCTTC
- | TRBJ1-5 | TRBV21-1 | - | CASSKVSARGSNQPQHF | TGTGCCAGCAGCAAAGTGTCCGCAAGGGGTAGCAATCAGCCCCAGCATTTT
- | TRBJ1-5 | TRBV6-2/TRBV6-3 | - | CASSYGASRPQHF | TGTGCCAGCAGTTACGGGGCCAGTCGGCCCCAGCATTTT
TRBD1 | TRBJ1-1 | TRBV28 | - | CASTDRQGAEAFF | TGTGCCAGCACTGATCGACAGGGGGCAGAAGCTTTCTTT
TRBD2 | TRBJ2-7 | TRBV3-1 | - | CASSQGWLAATYEQYF | TGTGCCAGCAGCCAAGGTTGGCTAGCGGCAACCTACGAGCAGTACTTC
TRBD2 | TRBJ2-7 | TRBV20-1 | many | CSAREPSGGIEQYF | TGCAGTGCTAGAGAACCTAGCGGGGGCATAGAGCAGTACTTC
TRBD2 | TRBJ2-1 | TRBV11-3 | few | CASSGTVSGGANEQFF | TGTGCCAGCAGCGGGACCGTTAGCGGGGGGGCCAATGAGCAGTTCTTC
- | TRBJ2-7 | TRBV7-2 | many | CASSYDGPWGPAYEQYF | TGTGCCAGCAGCTACGACGGTCCTTGGGGACCCGCCTACGAGCAGTACTTC
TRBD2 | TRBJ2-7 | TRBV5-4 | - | CASSLFVRGGDYEQYF | TGTGCCAGCAGCTTGTTTGTCCGGGGGGGAGACTACGAGCAGTACTTC
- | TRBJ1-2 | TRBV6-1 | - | CASISLAYYGYTF | TGTGCCAGCATAAGCTTAGCCTATTATGGCTACACCTTC
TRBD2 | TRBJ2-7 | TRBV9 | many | CASSVVPSGSSYEQYF | TGTGCCAGCAGCGTAGTGCCTAGCGGGTCCTCCTACGAGCAGTACTTC
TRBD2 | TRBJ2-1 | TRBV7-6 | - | CASSHPVRSGGAAYNEQFF | TGTGCCAGCAGCCACCCAGTAAGAAGCGGGGGGGCCGCCTACAATGAGCAGTTCTTC
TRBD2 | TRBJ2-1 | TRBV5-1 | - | CASSLVAGGSGEQFF | TGCGCCAGCAGCTTGGTAGCGGGGGGGTCGGGTGAGCAGTTCTTC
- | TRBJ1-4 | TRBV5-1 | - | CASSDISTEKLFF | TGCGCCAGCAGCGACATTTCGACTGAAAAACTGTTTTTT
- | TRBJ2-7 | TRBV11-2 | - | CASSFALNPYEQYF | TGTGCCAGCAGCTTCGCGCTTAATCCCTACGAGCAGTACTTC